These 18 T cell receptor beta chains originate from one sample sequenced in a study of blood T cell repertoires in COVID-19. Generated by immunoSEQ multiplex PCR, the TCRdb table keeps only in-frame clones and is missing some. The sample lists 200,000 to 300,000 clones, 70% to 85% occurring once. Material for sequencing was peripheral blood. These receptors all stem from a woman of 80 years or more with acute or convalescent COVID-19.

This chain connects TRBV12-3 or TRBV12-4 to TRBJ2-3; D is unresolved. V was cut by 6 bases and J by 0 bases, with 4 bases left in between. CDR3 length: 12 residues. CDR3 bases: TGTGCCAGCAGCCTAAGCACAGATACGCAGTATTTT. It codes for CASSLSTDTQYF.

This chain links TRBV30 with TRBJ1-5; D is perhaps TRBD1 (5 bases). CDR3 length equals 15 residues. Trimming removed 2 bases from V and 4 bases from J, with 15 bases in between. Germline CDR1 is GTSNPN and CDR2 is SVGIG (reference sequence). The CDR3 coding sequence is TGTGCCTGGAGTCCTTGGGGGGGAACTAATCAGCCCCAGCATTTT. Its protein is CAWSPWGGTNQPQHF.

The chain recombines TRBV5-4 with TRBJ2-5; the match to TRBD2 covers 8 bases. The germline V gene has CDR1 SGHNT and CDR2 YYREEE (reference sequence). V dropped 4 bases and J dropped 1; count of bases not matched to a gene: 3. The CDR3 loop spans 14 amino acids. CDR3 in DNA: TGTGCCAGCAGCAGCGGGACTAGCCAAGAGACCCAGTACTTC. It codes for CASSSGTSQETQYF.

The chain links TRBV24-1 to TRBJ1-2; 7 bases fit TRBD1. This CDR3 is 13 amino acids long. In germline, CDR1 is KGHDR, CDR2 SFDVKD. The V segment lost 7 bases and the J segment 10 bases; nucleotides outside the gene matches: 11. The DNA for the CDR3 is TGTGCCACCAGCCTATACAGGGGTGAGGCCTACACCTTC. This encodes CATSLYRGEAYTF.

The CDR3 is CASSPQASQETQYF. CDR3 in DNA: TGTGCCAGCAGCCCGCAAGCGAGCCAAGAGACCCAGTACTTC. The chain has TRBV4-2 and TRBJ2-5; unclear D gene. The V gene's germline CDR1 is LGHNA and CDR2 YNFKEQ. Between the trimmed V and J ends, which lost 4 bases and 1 base, there was a span of 10 bases. This CDR3 spans 14 amino acids.

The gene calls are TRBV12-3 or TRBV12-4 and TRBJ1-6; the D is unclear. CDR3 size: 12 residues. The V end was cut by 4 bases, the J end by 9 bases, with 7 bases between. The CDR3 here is CASSSYSSPLHF. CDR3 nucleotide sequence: TGTGCCAGCAGTTCCTACAGTTCACCCCTCCACTTT.

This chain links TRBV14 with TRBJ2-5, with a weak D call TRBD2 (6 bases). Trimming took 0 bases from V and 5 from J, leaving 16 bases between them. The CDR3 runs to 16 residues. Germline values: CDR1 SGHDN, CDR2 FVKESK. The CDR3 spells CASSQDSGTPYETQYF. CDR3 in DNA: TGTGCCAGCAGCCAAGACTCCGGGACTCCCTACGAGACCCAGTACTTC.

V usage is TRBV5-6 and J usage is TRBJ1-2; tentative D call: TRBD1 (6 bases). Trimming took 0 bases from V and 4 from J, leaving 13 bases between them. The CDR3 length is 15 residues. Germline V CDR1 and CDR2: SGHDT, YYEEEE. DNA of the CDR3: TGTGCCAGCAGCTTGGCGGGGGGGCGCGCCTATGGCTACACCTTC. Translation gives CASSLAGGRAYGYTF.

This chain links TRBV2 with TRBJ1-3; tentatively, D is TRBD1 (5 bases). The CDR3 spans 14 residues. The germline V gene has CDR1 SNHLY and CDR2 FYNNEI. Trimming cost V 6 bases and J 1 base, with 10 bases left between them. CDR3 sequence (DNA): TGTGCCAGCAGCGAACGGGGGTCTGGAAACACCATATATTTT. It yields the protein CASSERGSGNTIYF.

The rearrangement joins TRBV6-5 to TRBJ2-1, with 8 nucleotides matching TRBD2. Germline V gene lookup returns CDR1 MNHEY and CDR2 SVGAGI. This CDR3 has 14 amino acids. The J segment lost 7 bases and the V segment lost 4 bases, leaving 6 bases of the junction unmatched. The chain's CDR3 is CASSFRGGVNEQFF. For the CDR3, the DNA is TGTGCCAGCAGTTTTCGGGGGGGCGTAAATGAGCAGTTCTTC.

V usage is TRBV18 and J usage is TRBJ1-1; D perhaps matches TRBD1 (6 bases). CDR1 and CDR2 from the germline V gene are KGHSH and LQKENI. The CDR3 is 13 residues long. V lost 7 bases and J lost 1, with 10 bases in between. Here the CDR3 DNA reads TGTGCCAGCTTGGACAGTACGAACACTGAAGCTTTCTTT. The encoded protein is CASLDSTNTEAFF.

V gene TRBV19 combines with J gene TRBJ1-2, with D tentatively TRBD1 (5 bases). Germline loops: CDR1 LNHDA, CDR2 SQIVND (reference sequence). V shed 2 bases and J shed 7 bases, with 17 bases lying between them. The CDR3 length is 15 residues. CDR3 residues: CASSITGPSRGGYTF. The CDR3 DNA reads TGTGCCAGTAGTATAACAGGACCCTCTAGAGGTGGCTACACCTTC.

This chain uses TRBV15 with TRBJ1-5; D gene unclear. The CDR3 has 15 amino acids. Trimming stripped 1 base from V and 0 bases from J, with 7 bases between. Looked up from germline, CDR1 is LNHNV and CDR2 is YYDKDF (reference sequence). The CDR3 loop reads CATSRGGSSNQPQHF. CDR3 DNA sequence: TGTGCCACCAGCAGAGGAGGGAGTAGCAATCAGCCCCAGCATTTT.

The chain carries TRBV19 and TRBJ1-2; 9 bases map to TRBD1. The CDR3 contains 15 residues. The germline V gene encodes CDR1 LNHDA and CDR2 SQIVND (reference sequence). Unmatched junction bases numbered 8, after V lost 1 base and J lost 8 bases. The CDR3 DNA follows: TGTGCCAGTAGTATAGGCCCCAGGACAGGGGCCGGCTACACCTTC. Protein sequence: CASSIGPRTGAGYTF.

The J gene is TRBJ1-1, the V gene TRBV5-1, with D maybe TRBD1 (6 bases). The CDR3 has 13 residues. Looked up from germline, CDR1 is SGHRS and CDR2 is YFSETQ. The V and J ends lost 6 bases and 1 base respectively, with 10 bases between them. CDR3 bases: TGCGCCAGCAATGAGGGACAGAACACTGAAGCTTTCTTT. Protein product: CASNEGQNTEAFF. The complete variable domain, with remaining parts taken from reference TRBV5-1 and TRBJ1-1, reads KAGVTQTPRYLIKTRGQQVTLSCSPISGHRSVSWYQQTPGQGLQFLFEYFSETQRNKGNFPGRFSGRQFSNSRSEMNVSTLELGDSALYLCASNEGQNTEAFFGQGTRLTVV.

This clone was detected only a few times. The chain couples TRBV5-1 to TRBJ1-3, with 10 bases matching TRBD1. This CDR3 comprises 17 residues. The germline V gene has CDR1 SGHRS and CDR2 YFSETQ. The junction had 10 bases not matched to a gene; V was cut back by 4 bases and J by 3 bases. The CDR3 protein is CASSPLTGGIGGNTIYF. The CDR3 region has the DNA TGCGCCAGCAGCCCGTTGACAGGGGGCATTGGTGGAAACACCATATATTTT.

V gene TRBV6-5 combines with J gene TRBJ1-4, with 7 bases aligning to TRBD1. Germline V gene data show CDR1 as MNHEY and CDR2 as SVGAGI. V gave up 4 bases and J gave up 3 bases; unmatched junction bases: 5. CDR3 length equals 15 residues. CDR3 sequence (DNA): TGTGCCAGCAGTTTACAGGGGATGGCTAATGAAAAACTGTTTTTT. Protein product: CASSLQGMANEKLFF.

CDR3 protein: CASKTTGKTEAFF. The DNA for the CDR3 is TGTGCCAGCAAGACGACAGGGAAAACTGAAGCTTTCTTT. The rearrangement links TRBV6-5 to TRBJ1-1, with 7 bases aligning to TRBD1. This CDR3 spans 13 amino acids. V shed 7 bases and J 5 bases; nucleotides not matched to a gene: 7. The germline V gene encodes CDR1 MNHEY and CDR2 SVGAGI.